The 5 T cell receptor beta chains presented below share a single source sample, sequenced in a study of cytomegalovirus exposure and HLA in healthy donors. The PCR made use of 60 Vbeta and 13 Jbeta primers. Produced via immunoSEQ multiplex PCR; TCRdb's table is partial and in-frame only. The repertoire holds 150,000 to 200,000 clones, with about 90% as singletons. Source material: PBMCs. Receptors were obtained from a girl in the first two years of life in good health and CMV-seronegative.

The V call is TRBV28, the J call TRBJ1-2, with 7 bases fitting TRBD1. J was trimmed by 6 bases and V by 3 bases; bases with no gene match: 4. CDR3 length equals 13 residues. Germline loops: CDR1 MDHEN, CDR2 SYDVKM. CDR3 protein: CASSFGDRDGYTF. The CDR3 DNA is TGTGCCAGCAGTTTTGGAGACAGGGATGGCTACACCTTC.

This sequence joins TRBV2 and TRBJ2-2; possibly TRBD2 for D (6 bases). The germline gives CDR1 SNHLY, CDR2 FYNNEI. This CDR3 comprises 13 residues. V was cut by 10 bases and J by 5 bases, with 14 bases left in between. The CDR3 is CATTRDGTGELFF. The CDR3 coding sequence is TGTGCCACGACTAGGGACGGGACCGGGGAGCTGTTTTTT.

The CDR3 is CASSFLWTSGENEQFF. In DNA form, the CDR3 reads TGTGCCAGCAGCTTTTTGTGGACTAGCGGGGAAAATGAGCAGTTCTTC. This sequence joins TRBV7-2 and TRBJ2-1, with 12 bases lining up with TRBD2. The V gene's germline CDR1 is SGHTA and CDR2 FQGNSA. The CDR3 contains 16 residues. Unmatched junction bases numbered 7, after V lost 3 bases and J lost 7 bases.

The chain recombines TRBV10-2 with TRBJ2-7, with 9 nucleotides matching TRBD1. The CDR3 has 13 residues. Germline-derived CDR1 and CDR2 are WSHSY and SAAADI. The V segment lost 6 bases and the J segment 5 bases; nucleotides outside the gene matches: 5. This CDR3 reads CASSGQGRHEQYF. DNA for the CDR3: TGCGCCAGCAGCGGACAGGGGAGGCACGAGCAGTACTTC.

This clone occurred once. J is TRBJ2-3 and V is TRBV30; 9 bases are shared with TRBD2. This CDR3 is built from 13 residues. The junction had 1 base not matched to a gene; V was cut back by 5 bases and J by 1 base. Germline values: CDR1 GTSNPN, CDR2 SVGIG (reference sequence). In DNA form, the CDR3 reads TGTGCCTGGGCTAGCGGGGGCACAGATACGCAGTATTTT. Residues: CAWASGGTDTQYF.